This is a list of T cell receptor beta chains from one sample in a study of PD-L1 blockade in urothelial cancer. TCRdb keeps only in-frame clones here, not all; method: immunoSEQ multiplex PCR. The sample comprises about 30,000 clones, around 85% of which are singletons, and approximately 2.1% rests with the top ten. The material was PBMCs, obtained around atezolizumab (anti-PD-L1) treatment. The receptors stem from a man aged 45-65 years with urothelial cancer. Each CDR3 is given with its conserved first and last residue. A D gene is named only where the DNA matches it firmly. Only some rows state a clone size, as once, few, many or a class for expanded clones.

j_call: TRBJ2-1; d_call: TRBD2; clone_size: NA; v_call: TRBV6-4; cdr3_aa: CASSDGTSTDEQFF; cdr3_nt: TGTGCCAGCAGTGACGGGACTAGTACGGATGAGCAGTTCTTC
j_call: TRBJ2-4; d_call: NA; clone_size: NA; v_call: TRBV2; cdr3_aa: CASSEDWSLAKNIQYF; cdr3_nt: TGTGCCAGCAGTGAAGATTGGAGCTTAGCCAAAAACATTCAGTACTTC
j_call: TRBJ2-7; d_call: NA; clone_size: NA; v_call: TRBV18; cdr3_aa: CASSPPGAYEQYF; cdr3_nt: TGTGCCAGCTCACCACCAGGGGCCTACGAGCAGTACTTC
j_call: TRBJ1-5; d_call: TRBD1; clone_size: NA; v_call: TRBV10-2; cdr3_aa: CASRGQGQPQHF; cdr3_nt: TGCGCCAGCCGGGGACAGGGCCAGCCCCAGCATTTT
j_call: TRBJ1-2; d_call: TRBD1; clone_size: once; v_call: TRBV27; cdr3_aa: CASSSYTGESGYGYTF; cdr3_nt: TGTGCCAGCAGTTCATATACAGGGGAATCGGGCTATGGCTACACCTTC
j_call: TRBJ2-1; d_call: TRBD2; clone_size: few; v_call: TRBV11-2; cdr3_aa: CASSLLAGQFF; cdr3_nt: TGTGCCAGCAGCTTACTAGCGGGGCAGTTCTTC
j_call: TRBJ1-3; d_call: TRBD1; clone_size: NA; v_call: TRBV29-1; cdr3_aa: CSVGQGGSGNTIYF; cdr3_nt: TGCAGCGTTGGTCAGGGGGGCTCTGGAAACACCATATATTTT
j_call: TRBJ2-3; d_call: NA; clone_size: NA; v_call: TRBV5-1; cdr3_aa: CASSLAGKTPDTQYF; cdr3_nt: TGCGCCAGCAGCTTAGCGGGCAAAACACCAGATACGCAGTATTTT
j_call: TRBJ2-1; d_call: NA; clone_size: NA; v_call: TRBV18; cdr3_aa: CASSSNDNEQFF; cdr3_nt: TGTGCCAGCTCTTCAAATGACAATGAGCAGTTCTTC
j_call: TRBJ1-1; d_call: TRBD1; clone_size: NA; v_call: TRBV18; cdr3_aa: CASSPQTGTTEAFF; cdr3_nt: TGTGCCAGCTCTCCCCAGACAGGGACCACTGAAGCTTTCTTT
j_call: TRBJ1-1; d_call: TRBD1; clone_size: NA; v_call: TRBV4-1; cdr3_aa: CASSQGTAPEAFF; cdr3_nt: TGCGCCAGCAGCCAGGGGACAGCTCCTGAAGCTTTCTTT
j_call: TRBJ1-2; d_call: NA; clone_size: NA; v_call: TRBV15; cdr3_aa: CATSRELASRSYGYTF; cdr3_nt: TGTGCCACCAGCAGAGAGTTGGCTTCCAGGTCCTATGGCTACACCTTC
j_call: TRBJ2-7; d_call: NA; clone_size: NA; v_call: TRBV5-1; cdr3_aa: CASRPTSQSYEQYF; cdr3_nt: TGCGCCAGCAGACCGACTAGTCAGTCCTACGAGCAGTACTTC
j_call: TRBJ2-5; d_call: TRBD1; clone_size: NA; v_call: TRBV28; cdr3_aa: CASSLEEAGGQETQYF; cdr3_nt: TGTGCCAGCAGTTTAGAAGAGGCAGGGGGACAAGAGACCCAGTACTTC
j_call: TRBJ1-1; d_call: NA; clone_size: NA; v_call: TRBV4-1; cdr3_aa: CASSQDGAGVSAFF; cdr3_nt: TGCGCCAGCAGCCAAGATGGGGCAGGGGTATCTGCTTTCTTT
j_call: TRBJ2-1; d_call: TRBD2; clone_size: NA; v_call: TRBV6-5; cdr3_aa: CASSSWTSGELNEQFF; cdr3_nt: TGTGCCAGCAGTTCGTGGACTAGCGGGGAATTAAATGAGCAGTTCTTC
j_call: TRBJ2-7; d_call: NA; clone_size: NA; v_call: TRBV2; cdr3_aa: CASSLTSYEQYF; cdr3_nt: TGTGCCAGCAGCCTGACTAGCTACGAGCAGTACTTC
j_call: TRBJ1-2; d_call: NA; clone_size: NA; v_call: TRBV7-9; cdr3_aa: CASSLVAAYGYTF; cdr3_nt: TGTGCCAGCAGCTTAGTAGCAGCGTATGGCTACACCTTC
j_call: TRBJ1-2; d_call: NA; clone_size: NA; v_call: TRBV5-1; cdr3_aa: CASSSTLQGNYGYTF; cdr3_nt: TGCGCCAGCAGCTCGACATTACAGGGTAACTATGGCTACACCTTC
j_call: TRBJ1-2; d_call: TRBD1; clone_size: NA; v_call: TRBV5-1; cdr3_aa: CASSLGDRGHGYTF; cdr3_nt: TGCGCCAGCAGCTTGGGGGACAGGGGGCACGGCTACACCTTC
j_call: TRBJ1-2; d_call: NA; clone_size: NA; v_call: TRBV6-1; cdr3_aa: CASVGDYYGYTF; cdr3_nt: TGTGCCAGCGTAGGGGACTATTATGGCTACACCTTC
j_call: TRBJ2-3; d_call: TRBD1; clone_size: NA; v_call: TRBV7-8; cdr3_aa: CASSYQGAGDTQYF; cdr3_nt: TGTGCCAGCAGCTACCAGGGGGCGGGAGATACGCAGTATTTT
j_call: TRBJ1-1; d_call: TRBD1; clone_size: NA; v_call: TRBV5-6; cdr3_aa: CASSLARGQRTLNTEAFF; cdr3_nt: TGTGCCAGCAGCTTAGCTCGGGGACAGCGCACTTTGAACACTGAAGCTTTCTTT
j_call: TRBJ1-2; d_call: NA; clone_size: NA; v_call: TRBV7-9; cdr3_aa: CASSLAAASSYGYTF; cdr3_nt: TGTGCCAGCAGCTTAGCCGCGGCGAGTTCCTATGGCTACACCTTC
j_call: TRBJ2-1; d_call: NA; clone_size: NA; v_call: TRBV5-1; cdr3_aa: CASSLVNNEQFF; cdr3_nt: TGCGCCAGCAGCTTGGTAAACAATGAGCAGTTCTTC
j_call: TRBJ1-4; d_call: TRBD1; clone_size: NA; v_call: TRBV5-5; cdr3_aa: CASSPVPGQGLGEKLFF; cdr3_nt: TGTGCCAGCAGCCCAGTCCCGGGACAGGGGTTGGGAGAAAAACTGTTTTTT
j_call: TRBJ1-6; d_call: NA; clone_size: few; v_call: TRBV5-1; cdr3_aa: CASSVRTDNSPLHF; cdr3_nt: TGCGCCAGCTCTGTAAGGACAGATAATTCACCCCTCCACTTT
j_call: TRBJ2-7; d_call: TRBD1; clone_size: NA; v_call: TRBV7-3; cdr3_aa: CASSLIQGSYEQYF; cdr3_nt: TGTGCCAGCAGCTTAATACAGGGGTCCTACGAGCAGTACTTC
j_call: TRBJ2-4; d_call: NA; clone_size: NA; v_call: TRBV11-1; cdr3_aa: CASSFGLGAKNIQYF; cdr3_nt: TGTGCCAGCAGCTTCGGACTTGGGGCCAAAAACATTCAGTACTTC
j_call: TRBJ2-7; d_call: TRBD1; clone_size: NA; v_call: TRBV5-1; cdr3_aa: CASSSAGTGGGEQYF; cdr3_nt: TGCGCCAGCAGCTCGGCGGGGACAGGGGGCGGCGAGCAGTACTTC
j_call: TRBJ2-2; d_call: TRBD2; clone_size: NA; v_call: TRBV7-3; cdr3_aa: CASRTSGSDTGELFF; cdr3_nt: TGTGCCAGTCGGACTAGCGGGAGCGACACCGGGGAGCTGTTTTTT
j_call: TRBJ1-2; d_call: NA; clone_size: NA; v_call: TRBV7-9; cdr3_aa: CASSSTVVDGYTF; cdr3_nt: TGTGCCAGCAGCTCGACAGTGGTGGACGGCTACACCTTC
j_call: TRBJ2-2; d_call: NA; clone_size: once; v_call: TRBV5-4; cdr3_aa: CASSLDGIGELFF; cdr3_nt: TGTGCCAGCAGCTTGGACGGGATCGGGGAGCTGTTTTTT
j_call: TRBJ2-5; d_call: NA; clone_size: NA; v_call: TRBV6-5; cdr3_aa: CASSYGLQETQYF; cdr3_nt: TGTGCCAGCAGTTACGGACTACAAGAGACCCAGTACTTC
j_call: TRBJ1-3; d_call: NA; clone_size: NA; v_call: TRBV14; cdr3_aa: CASSPLPTDSGNTIYF; cdr3_nt: TGTGCCAGCAGCCCACTCCCCACAGACTCTGGAAACACCATATATTTT
j_call: TRBJ1-1; d_call: TRBD1; clone_size: NA; v_call: TRBV5-1; cdr3_aa: CASSSTGSNTEAFF; cdr3_nt: TGCGCCAGCAGCTCGACAGGGTCGAACACTGAAGCTTTCTTT
j_call: TRBJ2-6; d_call: NA; clone_size: NA; v_call: TRBV7-9; cdr3_aa: CASSQGGAKSSGANVLTF; cdr3_nt: TGTGCCAGCAGCCAAGGGGGGGCGAAGAGCTCTGGGGCCAACGTCCTGACTTTC
j_call: TRBJ2-5; d_call: NA; clone_size: NA; v_call: TRBV5-5; cdr3_aa: CASSLEGGAVETQYF; cdr3_nt: TGTGCCAGCAGCTTGGAAGGGGGGGCAGTAGAGACCCAGTACTTC
j_call: TRBJ2-7; d_call: TRBD1; clone_size: NA; v_call: TRBV30; cdr3_aa: CAWSVFGTGSYEQYF; cdr3_nt: TGTGCCTGGAGTGTATTTGGGACAGGCTCCTACGAGCAGTACTTC
j_call: TRBJ2-5; d_call: NA; clone_size: NA; v_call: TRBV18; cdr3_aa: CASSFQETQYF; cdr3_nt: TGTGCCAGCTCCTTTCAAGAGACCCAGTACTTC
j_call: TRBJ2-7; d_call: NA; clone_size: NA; v_call: TRBV11-2; cdr3_aa: CASSLQNLYREQYF; cdr3_nt: TGTGCCAGCAGCCTCCAAAACCTCTACCGAGAGCAGTACTTC
j_call: TRBJ2-7; d_call: TRBD1; clone_size: NA; v_call: TRBV19; cdr3_aa: CASSHRGQDEQYF; cdr3_nt: TGTGCCAGTAGCCACAGGGGGCAGGACGAGCAGTACTTC
j_call: TRBJ1-3; d_call: NA; clone_size: NA; v_call: TRBV7-9; cdr3_aa: CASSLVAGRAGNTIYF; cdr3_nt: TGTGCCAGCAGCTTAGTGGCGGGAAGGGCTGGAAACACCATATATTTT
j_call: TRBJ1-5; d_call: TRBD1; clone_size: NA; v_call: TRBV6-5; cdr3_aa: CASSQGQLYQPQHF; cdr3_nt: TGTGCCAGCAGCCAGGGACAGCTATATCAGCCCCAGCATTTT